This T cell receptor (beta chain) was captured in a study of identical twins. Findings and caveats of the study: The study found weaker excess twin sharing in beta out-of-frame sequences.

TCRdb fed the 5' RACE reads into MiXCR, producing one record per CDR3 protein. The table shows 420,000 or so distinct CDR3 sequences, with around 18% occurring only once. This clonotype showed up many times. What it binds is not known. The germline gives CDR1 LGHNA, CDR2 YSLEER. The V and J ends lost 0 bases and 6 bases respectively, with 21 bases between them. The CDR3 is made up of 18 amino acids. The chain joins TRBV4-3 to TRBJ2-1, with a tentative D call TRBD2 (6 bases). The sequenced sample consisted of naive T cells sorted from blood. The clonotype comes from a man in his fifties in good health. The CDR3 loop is CASSQDDLFAGPPNEQFF. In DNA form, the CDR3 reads TGCGCCAGCAGCCAAGATGATCTTTTCGCGGGGCCCCCCAATGAGCAGTTCTTC.